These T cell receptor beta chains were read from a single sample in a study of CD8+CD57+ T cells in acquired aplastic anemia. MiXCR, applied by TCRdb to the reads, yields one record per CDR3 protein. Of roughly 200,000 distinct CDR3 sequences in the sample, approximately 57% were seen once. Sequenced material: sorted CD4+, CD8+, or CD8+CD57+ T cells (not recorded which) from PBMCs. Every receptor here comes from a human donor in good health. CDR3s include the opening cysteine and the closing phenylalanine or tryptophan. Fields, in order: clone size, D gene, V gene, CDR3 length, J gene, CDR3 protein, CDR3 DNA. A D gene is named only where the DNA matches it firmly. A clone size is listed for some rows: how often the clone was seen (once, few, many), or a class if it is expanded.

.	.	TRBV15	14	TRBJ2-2	CATSVNPNTGELFF	TGTGCCACCAGCGTCAATCCGAACACCGGGGAGCTGTTTTTT
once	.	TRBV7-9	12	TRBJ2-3	CASSSLGDTQYF	TGTGCCAGCAGCTCCCTCGGAGATACGCAGTATTTT
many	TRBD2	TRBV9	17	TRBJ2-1	CASSVAPSGRTHNEQFF	TGTGCCAGCAGCGTAGCGCCTAGCGGGAGAACGCACAATGAGCAGTTCTTC
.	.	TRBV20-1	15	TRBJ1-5	CSARAPGSLDQPQHF	TGCAGTGCTAGAGCCCCGGGAAGCTTGGATCAGCCCCAGCATTTT
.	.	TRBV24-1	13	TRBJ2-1	CATSDFGRNEQFF	TGTGCCACCAGTGATTTTGGGCGCAATGAGCAGTTCTTC
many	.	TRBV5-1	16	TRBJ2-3	CASSLATAPRTDTQYF	TGCGCCAGCAGCTTGGCTACAGCCCCGCGCACAGATACGCAGTATTTT
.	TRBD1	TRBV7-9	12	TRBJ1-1	CASSMTGVEAFF	TGTGCCAGCAGCATGACAGGGGTTGAGGCTTTCTTT
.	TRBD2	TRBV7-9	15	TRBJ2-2	CASSRGVAGTGELFF	TGTGCCAGCAGCAGGGGGGTAGCGGGGACCGGGGAGCTGTTTTTT
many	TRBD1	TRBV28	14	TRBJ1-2	CASSLGQGGYGYTF	TGTGCCAGCAGCCTCGGACAGGGAGGATATGGCTACACCTTC
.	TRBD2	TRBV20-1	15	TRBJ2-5	CSVAGASGSQETQYF	TGCAGTGTCGCGGGGGCTAGCGGGAGCCAAGAGACCCAGTACTTC
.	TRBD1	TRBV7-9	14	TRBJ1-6	CASSPDRGYSPLHF	TGTGCCAGCAGCCCTGACAGGGGTTATTCACCCCTCCACTTT
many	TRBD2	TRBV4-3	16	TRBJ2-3	CASSQSSGGLTDTQYF	TGCGCCAGCAGCCAGTCTAGCGGGGGACTCACAGATACGCAGTATTTT
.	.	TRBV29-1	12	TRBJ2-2	CSAVSDTGELFF	TGCAGCGCCGTGAGTGACACCGGGGAGCTGTTTTTT
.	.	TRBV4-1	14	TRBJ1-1	CASSQGDANTEAFF	TGCGCCAGCAGCCAGGGCGATGCGAACACTGAAGCTTTCTTT
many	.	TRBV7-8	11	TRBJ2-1	CASSLGIEQFF	TGTGCCAGCAGCTTAGGTATCGAGCAGTTCTTC
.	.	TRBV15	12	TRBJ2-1	CATGISYNEQFF	TGTGCCACCGGTATCTCCTACAATGAGCAGTTCTTC
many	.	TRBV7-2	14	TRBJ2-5	CASSLYREQETQYF	TGTGCCAGCAGCTTATACCGGGAGCAAGAGACCCAGTACTTC
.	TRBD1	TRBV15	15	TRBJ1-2	CATSRAGQGAAGYTF	TGTGCCACCAGCAGAGCTGGACAGGGGGCAGCTGGCTACACCTTC
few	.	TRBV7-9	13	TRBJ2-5	CASSLVYQETQYF	TGTGCCAGCAGCTTGGTGTACCAAGAGACCCAGTACTTC
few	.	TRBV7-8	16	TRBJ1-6	CASSASSGRVDSPLHF	TGTGCCAGCAGCGCCTCCTCAGGCAGGGTGGATTCACCCCTCCACTTT
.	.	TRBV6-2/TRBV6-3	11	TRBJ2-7	CASREYYEQYF	TGTGCCAGCAGAGAGTACTACGAGCAGTACTTC
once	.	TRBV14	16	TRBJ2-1	CASSPVGGSSYNEQFF	TGTGCCAGCAGCCCCGTGGGTGGGAGCTCCTACAATGAGCAGTTCTTC
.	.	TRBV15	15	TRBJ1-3	CATSRDRVTGNTIYF	TGTGCCACCAGCAGAGATCGGGTCACTGGAAACACCATATATTTT
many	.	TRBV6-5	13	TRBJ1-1	CASSYGVLTEAFF	TGTGCCAGCAGTTACGGAGTGCTAACTGAAGCTTTCTTT
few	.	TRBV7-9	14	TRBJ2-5	CASSVGSAVETQYF	TGTGCCAGCAGCGTAGGTAGCGCGGTAGAGACCCAGTACTTC
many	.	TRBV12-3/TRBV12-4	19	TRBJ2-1	CASSSPPKKTGVLYNEQFF	TGTGCCAGCAGTTCCCCCCCCAAAAAAACGGGAGTTTTATACAATGAGCAGTTCTTC
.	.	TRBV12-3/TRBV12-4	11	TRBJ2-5	CASSTQETQYF	TGTGCCAGCTCAACACAAGAGACCCAGTACTTC
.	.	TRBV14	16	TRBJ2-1	CASSQGPSVLVNEQFF	TGTGCCAGCAGCCAAGGCCCGAGTGTATTGGTCAATGAGCAGTTCTTC
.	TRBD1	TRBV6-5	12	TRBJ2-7	CAVWDRYYEQYF	TGTGCTGTTTGGGACAGATACTACGAGCAGTACTTC
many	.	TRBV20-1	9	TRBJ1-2	CSAAAGYTF	TGCAGTGCTGCGGCTGGCTACACCTTC
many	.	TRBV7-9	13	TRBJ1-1	CASSLDGGTEAFF	TGTGCCAGCAGCTTAGATGGTGGCACTGAAGCTTTCTTT
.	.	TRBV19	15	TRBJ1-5	CASSIRRDVGQPQHF	TGTGCCAGTAGTATCCGGAGGGATGTAGGTCAGCCCCAGCATTTT
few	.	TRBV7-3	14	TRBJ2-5	CASSLGAGVETQYF	TGTGCCAGCAGCTTAGGGGCAGGGGTTGAGACCCAGTACTTC
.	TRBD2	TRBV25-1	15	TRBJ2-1	CASSGGLAGVEKPFF	TGTGCCAGCAGTGGGGGACTAGCGGGAGTTGAGAAACCGTTCTTC
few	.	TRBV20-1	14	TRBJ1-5	CSARIGPPNQPQHF	TGCAGTGCTAGGATCGGTCCACCCAATCAGCCCCAGCATTTT
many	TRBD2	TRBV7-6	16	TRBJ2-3	CASSQPSGGRTDTQYF	TGTGCCAGCAGCCAACCTAGCGGGGGCCGCACAGATACGCAGTATTTT
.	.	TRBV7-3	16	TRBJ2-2	CASNAIGGRNTGELFF	TGTGCCAGCAACGCCATAGGAGGCAGGAACACCGGGGAGCTGTTTTTT
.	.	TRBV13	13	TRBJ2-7	CASRWQTFDEQYF	TGTGCCAGCAGATGGCAGACGTTCGACGAGCAGTACTTC
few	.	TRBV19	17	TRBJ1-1	CASSIARGPIWDTEAFF	TGTGCCAGTAGTATAGCAAGGGGCCCAATATGGGACACTGAAGCTTTCTTT
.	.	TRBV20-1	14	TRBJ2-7	CSARDQATSYEQYF	TGCAGTGCTAGAGATCAGGCCACCTCCTACGAGCAGTACTTC
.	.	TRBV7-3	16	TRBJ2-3	CASSPPTGESTDTQYF	TGTGCCAGCAGCCCCCCGACGGGGGAGTCCACAGATACGCAGTATTTT
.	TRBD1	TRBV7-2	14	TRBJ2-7	CASSSGQGVGEQYF	TGTGCCAGCAGCTCGGGACAGGGGGTAGGCGAGCAGTACTTC
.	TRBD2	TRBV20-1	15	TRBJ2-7	CSARDRGGRDYEQYF	TGCAGTGCTAGAGATCGTGGCGGGAGGGACTACGAGCAGTACTTC
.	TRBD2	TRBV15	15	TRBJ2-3	CATSILAGGTDTQYF	TGTGCCACCAGCATACTAGCGGGGGGAACAGATACGCAGTATTTT
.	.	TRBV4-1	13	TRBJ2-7	CASSQEGNRPPHF	TGCGCCAGCAGCCAAGAAGGAAACCGCCCCCCGCACTTC
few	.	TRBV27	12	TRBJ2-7	CASSKVGGEQYF	TGTGCCAGCAGTAAAGTGGGGGGAGAGCAGTACTTC
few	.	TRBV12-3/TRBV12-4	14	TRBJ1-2	CASSPGTGNYGYTF	TGTGCCAGCAGTCCTGGGACGGGAAACTATGGCTACACCTTC
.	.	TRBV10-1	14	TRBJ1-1	CASTDTLARAEAFF	TGCGCCAGCACCGATACCCTAGCCAGGGCTGAAGCTTTCTTT
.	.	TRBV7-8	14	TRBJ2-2	CASSPGTATGELFF	TGTGCCAGCAGCCCTGGGACGGCCACCGGGGAGCTGTTTTTT
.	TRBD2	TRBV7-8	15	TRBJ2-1	CASSLTSGVGNEQFF	TGTGCCAGCAGCCTCACTAGCGGGGTTGGTAATGAGCAGTTCTTC
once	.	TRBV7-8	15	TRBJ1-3	CASRLRGSSGNTIYF	TGTGCCAGCAGGCTGAGGGGAAGCTCTGGAAACACCATATATTTT
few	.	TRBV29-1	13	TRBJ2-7	CSVRTVLLDEQYF	TGCAGCGTCCGGACAGTCCTGTTAGACGAGCAGTACTTC